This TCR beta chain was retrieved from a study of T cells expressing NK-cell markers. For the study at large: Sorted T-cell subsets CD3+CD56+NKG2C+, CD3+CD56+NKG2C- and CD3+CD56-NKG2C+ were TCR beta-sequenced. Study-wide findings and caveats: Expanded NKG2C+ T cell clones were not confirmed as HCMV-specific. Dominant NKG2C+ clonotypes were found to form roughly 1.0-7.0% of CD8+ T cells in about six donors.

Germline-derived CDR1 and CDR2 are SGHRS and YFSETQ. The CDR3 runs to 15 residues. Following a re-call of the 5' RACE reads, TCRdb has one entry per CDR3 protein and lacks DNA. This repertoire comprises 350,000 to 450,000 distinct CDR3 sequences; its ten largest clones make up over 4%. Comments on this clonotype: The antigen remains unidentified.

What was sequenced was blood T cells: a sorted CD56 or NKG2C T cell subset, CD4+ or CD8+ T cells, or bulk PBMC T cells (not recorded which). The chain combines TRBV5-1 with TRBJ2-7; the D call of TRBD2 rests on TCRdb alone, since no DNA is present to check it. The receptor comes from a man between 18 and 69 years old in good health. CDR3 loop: CASSVGGGDFYEQYF. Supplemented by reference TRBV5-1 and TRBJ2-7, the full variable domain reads KAGVTQTPRYLIKTRGQQVTLSCSPISGHRSVSWYQQTPGQGLQFLFEYFSETQRNKGNFPGRFSGRQFSNSRSEMNVSTLELGDSALYLCASSVGGGDFYEQYFGPGTRLTVT.